This T cell receptor (beta chain) was identified during a study of blood T cell repertoires in COVID-19. The table came from immunoSEQ multiplex PCR; TCRdb's copy has only in-frame clones and leaves some out. The table has 150,000 to 250,000 clones, about 95% seen once. The sequence came from a man younger than 40 with COVID-19, enrolled during active disease. Sample: peripheral blood.

The chain's CDR3 is CASSLDEDGYTF. The CDR3 DNA sequence: TGTGCCAGCAGCTTAGATGAGGATGGCTACACCTTC. The chain links TRBV7-9 to TRBJ1-2, with unresolved D. CDR1 is SEHNR and CDR2 is FQNEAQ in the germline V gene (reference sequence). V shed 1 base and J shed 6 bases, with 6 bases lying between them. The CDR3 totals 12 residues.